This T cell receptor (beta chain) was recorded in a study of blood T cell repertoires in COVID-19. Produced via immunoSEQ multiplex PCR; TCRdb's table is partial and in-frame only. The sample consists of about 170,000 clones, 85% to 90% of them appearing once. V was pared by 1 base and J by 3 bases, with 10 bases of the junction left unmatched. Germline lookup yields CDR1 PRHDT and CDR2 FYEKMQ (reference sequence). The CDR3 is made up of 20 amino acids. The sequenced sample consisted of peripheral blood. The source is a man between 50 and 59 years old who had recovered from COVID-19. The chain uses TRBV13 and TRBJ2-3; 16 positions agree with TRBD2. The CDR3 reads CASSLAYPGLAGGPTDTQYF. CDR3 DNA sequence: TGTGCCAGCAGCTTAGCATACCCGGGACTAGCGGGAGGGCCAACAGATACGCAGTATTTT.